This is a list of T cell receptor beta chains from one sample in a study of blood T cell repertoires in COVID-19. Clones were sequenced by immunoSEQ multiplex PCR, and TCRdb holds only the in-frame ones, with some missing. The profile shows some 300,000 clones, about nine tenths of them singletons. Sequencing was performed on peripheral blood. These receptors originate from a woman aged 25-40 years with COVID-19, enrolled during active disease. The CDR3 runs from the conserved cysteine through the conserved F or W. D genes are given only for firm matches.

>-|TRBJ1-1|TRBV9|15
TGTGCCAGCAGCGTCGTCCTGGGGGGGAACACTGAAGCTTTCTTT
CASSVVLGGNTEAFF
>-|TRBJ1-1|TRBV7-2|12
TGTGCCAGCAGCCCCGACAGGACTGAAGCTTTCTTT
CASSPDRTEAFF
>-|TRBJ2-1|TRBV5-1|14
TGCGCCAGCAGCTTGGCCTCCCCCCCCAATGAGCAGTTCTTC
CASSLASPPNEQFF
>-|TRBJ1-2|TRBV5-8|15
TGTGCCAGCAGCTTGTTTAGAACTGGAGACTATGGCTACACCTTC
CASSLFRTGDYGYTF
>-|TRBJ2-1|TRBV18|14
TGTGCCAGCTCACCACCTTCAGCCTACAATGAGCAGTTCTTC
CASSPPSAYNEQFF
>TRBD1|TRBJ1-6|TRBV5-1|15
TGCGCCAGCAGCCTACAGGACAGGGAGAATTCACCCCTCCACTTT
CASSLQDRENSPLHF
>-|TRBJ1-1|TRBV4-1|16
TGCGCCAGCAGCCAAGATGGGCAGGGGCGGAACACTGAAGCTTTCTTT
CASSQDGQGRNTEAFF
>-|TRBJ2-1|TRBV7-9|12
TGTGCCAGCAGCTTCGGTCTCAATGAGCAGTTCTTC
CASSFGLNEQFF
>-|TRBJ1-2|TRBV7-9|13
TGTGCCAGCAGACTTAGTTCCGAAGTAGGCTACACCTTC
CASRLSSEVGYTF
>-|TRBJ1-1|TRBV7-9|12
TGTGCCAGCAGCCCCCCCAGGGGTGAAGCTTTCTTT
CASSPPRGEAFF
>-|TRBJ1-2|TRBV21-1|13
TGTGCCAGCAGCGTAAAATCTAACTATGGCTACACCTTC
CASSVKSNYGYTF
>-|TRBJ1-1|TRBV28|13
TGTGCCAGCAGTTTAAGGCAGGTGTCTGAAGCTTTCTTT
CASSLRQVSEAFF